This T cell receptor (beta chain) came from a study of post-analysis software for immune sequencing data. TCR beta cDNA libraries included unique molecular identifiers. Using its own MiXCR run on the PCR reads, TCRdb lists one record per CDR3 protein. The data show hundreds of thousands of distinct CDR3 sequences, approximately 30% seen once. This receptor was identified in a girl between 10 and 17 years old with multiple sclerosis. The sample comprised blood.

CDR3 sequence reads: CASSPGLAGDGNIQYF. The CDR3, as DNA: TGTGCCAGCAGCCCTGGACTAGCGGGGGACGGGAACATTCAGTACTTC. The V call is TRBV6-6, the J call TRBJ2-4; 13 nucleotides agree with TRBD2. Looked up from germline, CDR1 is MNHNY and CDR2 is SVGAGI (reference sequence). J lost 7 bases, V lost 6 bases, and 9 bases had no gene match. There are 16 residues in the CDR3.